Listed here are 5 T cell receptor beta chains from one sample, sequenced in a study of blood T cell repertoires in COVID-19. TCRdb's table, derived via immunoSEQ multiplex PCR, lists solely in-frame clones and lacks some. The table includes fewer than 80,000 clones, 85% to 90% detected once. The specimen sequenced was peripheral blood. These receptors all come from a human donor in a cohort sampled during active COVID-19.

This chain links TRBV9 with TRBJ2-1; D gene uncertain. With 4 bases removed from V and 4 bases from J, the gap between germline ends came to 9 bases. The CDR3 is 13 residues long. Germline V gene data show CDR1 as SGDLS and CDR2 as YYNGEE. The DNA of the CDR3 is TGTGCCAGCAGCCCTGGCTCGTACAATGAGCAGTTCTTC. It encodes CASSPGSYNEQFF.

This clone was picked up one time. The rearrangement joins TRBV7-8 to TRBJ1-5; no firm D call. V gave up 8 bases and J gave up 9 bases, with 14 bases separating them. The length of the CDR3 is 12 residues. CDR1 is SGHVS, CDR2 FQNEAQ, per germline. The CDR3 sequence: CASSGVNMPQHF. CDR3 bases: TGTGCCAGCTCCGGGGTAAACATGCCCCAGCATTTT.

The J gene is TRBJ1-1, the V gene TRBV3-1 (or the pseudogene TRBV3-2); D gene ambiguous. This CDR3 region has 15 residues. Germline V gene data show CDR1 as LGHDT and CDR2 as YNNKEL (reference sequence). Trimming took off 3 bases at V and 0 bases at J, with 11 bases between the two ends. CDR3 loop: CASSHREGVNTEAFF. CDR3 bases: TGTGCCAGCAGCCATCGAGAGGGTGTGAACACTGAAGCTTTCTTT.

The chain carries TRBV4-3 and TRBJ2-3; 9 bases line up with TRBD2. Germline loops: CDR1 LGHNA, CDR2 YSLEER. The CDR3 runs 16 residues. The V gene end was trimmed by 1 base and the J gene end by 2 bases; junction bases not matched to a gene: 4. The CDR3 coding sequence is TGCGCCAGCAGCCAAGTACTAGCGGGCTACACAGATACGCAGTATTTT. Protein: CASSQVLAGYTDTQYF.

The chain employs TRBV28 and TRBJ1-2; D is ambiguous. CDR1 is MDHEN and CDR2 is SYDVKM in the germline V gene. Trimming left V 4 bases short and J 8 bases short, with 14 bases between. The CDR3 is 13 residues long. In nucleotides, the CDR3 is TGTGCCAGCAGTTCCCGTGAGAAATGGGGCTACACCTTC. It translates to CASSSREKWGYTF.